The 6 T cell receptor beta chains reported below all come from one sample, sequenced in a study of blood T cells in healthy people across ages. With a J-beta primer mix and a sample-barcoded 5' primer, a second PCR ran about 7 to 12 cycles. MiXCR, run by TCRdb on the 5' RACE reads, gives a single entry per CDR3 protein. This sample has 700,000 or so distinct CDR3 sequences; approximately 40% occur once, and the top ten carry roughly 30%. Specimen: blood. The receptors here all came from a man aged 80 or over in good health.

On this clonotype: Compared with germline, one end of the junction differs, possibly owing to a read error. This sequence joins TRBV20-1 and TRBJ1-6; D gene unclear. The germline CDR1 and CDR2 sequences are DFQATT and SNEGSKA (reference sequence). CDR3 length equals 15 residues. The CDR3, as DNA: TGCAGTGCTAGAACCGAAGGGTCCTATAATTCACCCCCCCACTTT. Its protein product is CSARTEGSYNSPPHF.

The V and J genes are TRBV5-1 and TRBJ2-7; 14 bases are a match to TRBD2. CDR1 and CDR2 (germline): SGHRS, YFSETQ. The CDR3 has 18 amino acids. The junction had 8 bases not matched to a gene; V was cut back by 3 bases and J by 0 bases. CDR3 in amino acids: CASSSGGLAGAYSYEQYF. CDR3 nucleotide sequence: TGCGCCAGCAGCTCCGGGGGACTAGCGGGAGCATACTCCTACGAGCAGTACTTC.

This clonotype turned up a few times. The chain recombines TRBV3-1 with TRBJ2-7; no firm D call. CDR1 and CDR2 from the germline V gene are LGHDT and YNNKEL (reference sequence). The CDR3 has 14 amino acids. V was pared by 3 bases and J by 2 bases, with 11 bases between. CDR3 sequence: CASSQGSVAYEQYF. CDR3 sequence (DNA): TGTGCCAGCAGCCAGGGCAGCGTCGCCTACGAGCAGTACTTC.

This clonotype came up once. V is TRBV20-1 and J is TRBJ2-3, with 10 bases fitting TRBD2. In germline, CDR1 is DFQATT, CDR2 SNEGSKA (reference sequence). The CDR3 runs to 16 residues. With V trimmed by 6 bases and J by 2 bases, 11 bases remained unmatched. The CDR3 region has the DNA TGCAGTGCAAACCCAGCAAGCGGGAGGGCCACAGATACGCAGTATTTT. Residues: CSANPASGRATDTQYF.

In this sample, this clonotype turned up a few times. CDR3 sequence: CASSVGWGREETQYF. CDR3 nucleotide sequence: TGTGCCAGCAGCGTAGGGTGGGGCAGGGAGGAGACCCAGTACTTC. V and J are TRBV9 and TRBJ2-5; perhaps D is TRBD1 or TRBD2 (5 bases each). Trimming removed 0 bases from V and 5 bases from J, with 14 bases in between. The germline V gene has CDR1 SGDLS and CDR2 YYNGEE. CDR3 length equals 15 residues.

The sample holds one count of this clonotype. This chain joins TRBV20-1 and TRBJ2-3; TRBD2 aligns across 12 bases. Per the germline V gene, CDR1 is DFQATT and CDR2 is SNEGSKA (reference sequence). The CDR3 spans 17 residues. The V gene end was trimmed by 0 bases and the J gene end by 2 bases; junction bases not matched to a gene: 6. CDR3 in DNA: TGCAGTGCTAGAGATCTTGGACTAGCGGGACCCACAGATACGCAGTATTTT. This sequence encodes CSARDLGLAGPTDTQYF.